The present T cell receptor (beta chain) was sequenced within a study of Ad26.COV2.S vaccination and SARS-CoV-2 variants. The wider study: Among those in the COV1001 Ad26.COV2.S trial arm was the donor. Points from the study as a whole: Spike-specific TCR breadth ran higher among vaccine recipients than placebo recipients. The breadth of spike-specific CD8+ and CD4+ T cell responses after vaccination was reportedly substantial. People who got the vaccine or the placebo had similar non-spike TCR breadth.

Data came from immunoSEQ multiplex PCR; TCRdb stores just in-frame clones and leaves some out. Of 400,000 to 450,000 clones listed, around 93% are singletons. In its sample, this clone was seen once. As yet, its antigen is unknown. Treatment noted: approximately 18 received Ad26.COV2.S at low or high dose, single or two shots; five or six received placebo; per-sample allocation not given. Sampling took place 63 days after the first vaccine or placebo injection. V was pared by 0 bases and J by 3 bases, with 2 bases of the junction left unmatched. This CDR3 contains 14 residues. The germline V gene encodes CDR1 SGDLS and CDR2 YYNGEE.

Here the sequenced sample was peripheral blood, taken in a trial of Ad26.COV2.S vaccine versus placebo. This receptor was identified in a person between 18 and 65 years old who received the Ad26.COV2.S COVID-19 vaccine or a placebo. The chain is built from TRBV9 and TRBJ2-7, with 8 nucleotides matching TRBD1. The CDR3 DNA sequence: TGTGCCAGCAGCGTAGTGACAGGGGACTACGAGCAGTACTTC. It encodes CASSVVTGDYEQYF.